The 17 T cell receptor beta chains listed next were all sequenced from one sample in a study of OX40 agonist ivuxolimab in advanced cancers. The library was obtained by the immunoSEQ multiplex PCR assay. Entries here come from immuneACCESS through TCRdb and include only in-frame sequences with V and J called. Some clones fail to appear in such tables; in the studies checked, an unresolved V gene covers under half of the shortfall, and the cause of the remainder is unknown. For this sample the table gives 83,000 or so clones, of which around four fifths were detected only once. The top ten clonotypes cover approximately 1.5% of the sample. Material: CD4+ or CD8+ T cells sorted from blood, obtained in a trial of the OX40 agonist ivuxolimab. These receptors were collected from an adult with an advanced solid tumor such as melanoma, head and neck, liver or kidney cancer.

V gene TRBV5-1 combines with J gene TRBJ2-3; a weak D match, TRBD2 (6 bases). This CDR3 region has 14 residues. In germline, CDR1 is SGHRS, CDR2 YFSETQ. The V end was cut by 2 bases, the J end by 4 bases, with 11 bases between. The CDR3 spells CASSFGGAADTQYF. CDR3 sequence (DNA): TGCGCCAGCAGCTTCGGGGGTGCCGCAGATACGCAGTATTTT.

The chain combines TRBV7-2 with TRBJ2-1, with TRBD2 as a possible D gene (6 bases). Trimming removed 3 bases at V and 9 bases at J, with 18 bases between. Germline V lookup: CDR1 SGHTA, CDR2 FQGNSA. The CDR3 has 15 residues. The CDR3 coding sequence is TGTGCCAGCAGCTTTATGACTAGAGCCAGCGGTGAGCAGTTCTTC. It yields the protein CASSFMTRASGEQFF.

The chain carries TRBV5-6 and TRBJ1-2; 9 bases align to TRBD1. This CDR3 spans 14 amino acids. Germline-derived CDR1 and CDR2 are SGHDT and YYEEEE. The J segment lost 4 bases and the V segment lost 4 bases, leaving 5 bases of the junction unmatched. The CDR3 nucleotides read TGTGCCAGCAGCCAGGGACAGGGTGTCTATGGCTACACCTTC. It translates to CASSQGQGVYGYTF.

The V call is TRBV7-2, the J call TRBJ2-3; D is perhaps TRBD1 (6 bases). V dropped 6 bases and J dropped 4 bases, with 17 bases sitting between them. There are 15 residues in the CDR3. Germline V gene data show CDR1 as SGHTA and CDR2 as FQGNSA. CDR3 residues: CASSPNRDLADTQYF. Written as DNA, the CDR3 is TGTGCCAGCAGTCCGAACAGGGATCTTGCAGATACGCAGTATTTT.

For this clone: The sample contains more than one DNA sequence encoding this CDR3. V is TRBV7-3 and J is TRBJ2-2; TRBD1 matches 8 bases. CDR1 is SGHTA, CDR2 FQGTGA, per germline. This CDR3 is built from 15 residues. The junction had 3 bases not matched to a gene; V was cut back by 5 bases and J by 1 base. The CDR3 is CASSLDRGNTGELFF. The CDR3 DNA follows: TGTGCCAGCAGCCTAGACAGGGGGAACACCGGGGAGCTGTTTTTT.

This clone showed up just a few times. The chain employs TRBV2 and TRBJ1-4; possibly TRBD1 for D (6 bases). The CDR3 spans 14 residues. Trimming took 2 bases from V and 7 from J, leaving 11 bases between them. CDR1 is SNHLY and CDR2 is FYNNEI in the germline V gene. The CDR3 loop is CASSESGHIEKLFF. In DNA form, the CDR3 reads TGTGCCAGCAGTGAATCGGGACACATTGAAAAACTGTTTTTT.

V usage is TRBV27 and J usage is TRBJ1-2; 7 positions match TRBD1. The CDR3 runs to 15 residues. The J segment lost 3 bases and the V segment lost 2 bases, leaving 6 bases of the junction unmatched. Germline V gene sequence: CDR1 MNHEY, CDR2 SMNVEV (reference sequence). CDR3 bases: TGTGCCAGCAGTTTAGAGGGGGCCCTCTACTATGGCTACACCTTC. This gives the protein CASSLEGALYYGYTF.

The chain carries TRBV6-6 and TRBJ1-4; TRBD1 is a possible D gene (5 bases). Between the trimmed V and J ends, which lost 6 bases and 2 bases, there was a span of 10 bases. The CDR3 has 14 amino acids. The germline V gene has CDR1 MNHNY and CDR2 SVGAGI (reference sequence). CDR3 region: CASRPGQTNEKLFF. The CDR3 DNA reads as TGTGCCAGCAGACCGGGGCAGACTAATGAAAAACTGTTTTTT.

V gene TRBV9 combines with J gene TRBJ2-1, with TRBD2 matching over 8 bases. Germline V gene sequence: CDR1 SGDLS, CDR2 YYNGEE. CDR3 length: 15 residues. Trimming took 4 bases from V and 5 from J; bases not matched to a gene: 8. The CDR3 protein is CASSPDSGVDNEQFF. CDR3 sequence (DNA): TGTGCCAGCAGCCCAGATAGCGGGGTGGACAATGAGCAGTTCTTC. Supplemented by reference TRBV9 and TRBJ2-1, the full variable domain reads DSGVTQTPKHLITATGQRVTLRCSPRSGDLSVYWYQQSLDQGLQFLIQYYNGEERAKGNILERFSAQQFPDLHSELNLSSLELGDSALYFCASSPDSGVDNEQFFGPGTRLTVL.

J is TRBJ1-4 and V is TRBV25-1; D remains unclear. CDR3 length equals 15 residues. Germline CDR1 and CDR2: MGHDK and SYGVNS. Trimming took 3 bases from V and 7 from J, leaving 15 bases between them. The CDR3 sequence: CASSDFGVRGEKLFF. The DNA for the CDR3 is TGTGCCAGCAGTGATTTCGGGGTTCGTGGTGAAAAACTGTTTTTT. Combining the CDR3 with reference TRBV25-1 and TRBJ1-4 gives the whole variable domain EADIYQTPRYLVIGTGKKITLECSQTMGHDKMYWYQQDPGMELHLIHYSYGVNSTEKGDLSSESTVSRIRTEHFPLTLESARPSHTSQYLCASSDFGVRGEKLFFGSGTQLSVL.

J is TRBJ2-5 and V is TRBV5-5; D gene ambiguous. The CDR3 spans 14 residues. Germline loops: CDR1 SGHKS, CDR2 YYEKEE (reference sequence). V lost 2 bases and J lost 2, with 10 bases in between. CDR3 sequence (DNA): TGTGCCAGCAGCTTCCGTATTACTCAAGAGACCCAGTACTTC. Translation gives CASSFRITQETQYF.

The J gene is TRBJ2-3, the V gene TRBV7-3, with D perhaps given as TRBD1 or TRBD2 (5 bases each). V was clipped by 2 bases and J by 6 bases, with 9 bases between them. This CDR3 is 13 amino acids long. From germline, CDR1 is SGHTA and CDR2 FQGTGA. CDR3 loop: CASSLGWGDTQYF. The DNA of the CDR3 is TGTGCCAGCAGCTTAGGCTGGGGGGATACGCAGTATTTT.

The chain couples TRBV9 to TRBJ2-3, with 12 bases identical to TRBD2. Germline-derived CDR1 and CDR2 are SGDLS and YYNGEE. The ends lost 4 bases at V and 6 bases at J; junction bases unmatched: 9. This CDR3 has 16 amino acids. CDR3 region: CASSSGLAGRRDTQYF. The CDR3 DNA follows: TGTGCCAGCAGCTCCGGACTAGCGGGGAGGAGGGATACGCAGTATTTT.

The chain uses TRBV18 and TRBJ2-7; no clear D. Germline loops: CDR1 KGHSH, CDR2 LQKENI. Trimming removed 1 base at V and 1 base at J, with 5 bases between. CDR3 length: 13 amino acids. The CDR3 protein is CASSPQKSYEQYF. The CDR3 DNA is TGTGCCAGCTCACCACAGAAGTCCTACGAGCAGTACTTC.

The gene calls are TRBV19 and TRBJ1-2, with TRBD1 identical over 12 bases. Germline values: CDR1 LNHDA, CDR2 SQIVND (reference sequence). The CDR3 loop spans 14 amino acids. V was pared by 6 bases and J by 8 bases, with 7 bases of the junction left unmatched. This chain's CDR3 is CASRKGQGASGYTF. Written as DNA, the CDR3 is TGTGCCAGTAGAAAGGGACAGGGGGCGTCCGGCTACACCTTC.

The chain joins TRBV11-1 to TRBJ2-1; D may be TRBD1 (6 bases). CDR3 length equals 15 residues. Germline loops: CDR1 SGHAT, CDR2 FQDESV (reference sequence). V was cut by 5 bases and J by 4 bases, with 15 bases left in between. The CDR3 protein is CASSPRGSVYNEQFF. The CDR3 DNA sequence: TGTGCCAGCAGCCCCAGGGGTTCCGTATACAATGAGCAGTTCTTC. The entire variable domain, with the rest obtained from reference TRBV11-1 and TRBJ2-1, is as follows: EAEVAQSPRYKITEKSQAVAFWCDPISGHATLYWYRQILGQGPELLVQFQDESVVDDSQLPKDRFSAERLKGVDSTLKIQPAELGDSAMYLCASSPRGSVYNEQFFGPGTRLTVL.

The sample holds one count of this clone. The chain joins TRBV5-1 to TRBJ2-5; no reliable D call. Germline assignment: CDR1 SGHRS and CDR2 YFSETQ. CDR3 length: 11 amino acids. Trimming shortened V by 4 bases and J by 2 bases, and 3 bases separated the two germline ends. CDR3 nucleotide sequence: TGCGCCAGCAGCGTTCAAGAGACCCAGTACTTC. Translated: CASSVQETQYF.